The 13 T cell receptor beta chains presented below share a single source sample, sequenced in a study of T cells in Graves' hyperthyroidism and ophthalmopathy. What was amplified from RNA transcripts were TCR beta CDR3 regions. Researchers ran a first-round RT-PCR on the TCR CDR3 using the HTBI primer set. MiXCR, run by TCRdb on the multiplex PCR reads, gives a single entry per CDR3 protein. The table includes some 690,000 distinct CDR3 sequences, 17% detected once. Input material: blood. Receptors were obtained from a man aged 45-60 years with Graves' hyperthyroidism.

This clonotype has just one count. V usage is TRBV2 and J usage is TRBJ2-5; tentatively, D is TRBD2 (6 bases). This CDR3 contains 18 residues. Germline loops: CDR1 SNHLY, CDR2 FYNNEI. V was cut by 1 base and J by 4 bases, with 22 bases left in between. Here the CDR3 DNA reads TGTGCCAGCAGTGAAGGACGACTAGGGGCAGGGTTTTCAGAGACCCAGTACTTC. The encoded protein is CASSEGRLGAGFSETQYF.

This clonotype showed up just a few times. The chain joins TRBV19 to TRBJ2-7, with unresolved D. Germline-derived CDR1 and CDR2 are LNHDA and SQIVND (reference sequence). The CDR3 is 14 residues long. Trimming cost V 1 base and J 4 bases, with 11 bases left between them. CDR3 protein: CASSIADSLYEQYF. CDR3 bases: TGTGCCAGTAGTATAGCGGATTCGTTGTACGAGCAGTACTTC.

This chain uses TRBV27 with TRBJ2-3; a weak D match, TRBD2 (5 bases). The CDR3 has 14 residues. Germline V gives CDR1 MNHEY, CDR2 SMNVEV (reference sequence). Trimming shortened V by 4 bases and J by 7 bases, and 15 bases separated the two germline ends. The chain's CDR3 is CASSSSGNSYTQYF. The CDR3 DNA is TGTGCCAGCAGTTCATCCGGGAATTCGTATACGCAGTATTTT.

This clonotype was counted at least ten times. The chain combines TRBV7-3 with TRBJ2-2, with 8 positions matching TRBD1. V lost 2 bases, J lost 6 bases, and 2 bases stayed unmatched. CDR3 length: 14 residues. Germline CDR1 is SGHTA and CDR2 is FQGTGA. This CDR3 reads CASSLGTGAGELFF. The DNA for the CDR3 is TGTGCCAGCAGCTTAGGGACAGGAGCCGGGGAGCTGTTTTTT.

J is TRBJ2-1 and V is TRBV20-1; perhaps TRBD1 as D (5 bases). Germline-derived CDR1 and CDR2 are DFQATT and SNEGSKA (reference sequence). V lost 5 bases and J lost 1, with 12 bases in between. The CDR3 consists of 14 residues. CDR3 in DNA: TGCAGTGCTCTAGGGGCGTATTCCTACAATGAGCAGTTCTTC. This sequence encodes CSALGAYSYNEQFF.

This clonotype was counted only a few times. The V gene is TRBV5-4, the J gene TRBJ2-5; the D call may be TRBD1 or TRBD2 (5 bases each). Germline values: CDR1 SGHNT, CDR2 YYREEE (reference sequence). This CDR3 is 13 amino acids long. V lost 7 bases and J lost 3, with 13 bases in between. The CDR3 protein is CASYDWGKETQYF. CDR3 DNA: TGTGCCAGCTATGACTGGGGGAAAGAGACCCAGTACTTC. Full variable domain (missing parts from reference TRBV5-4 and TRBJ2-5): ETGVTQSPTHLIKTRGQQVTLRCSSQSGHNTVSWYQQALGQGPQFIFQYYREEENGRGNFPPRFSGLQFPNYSSELNVNALELDDSALYLCASYDWGKETQYFGPGTRLLVL.

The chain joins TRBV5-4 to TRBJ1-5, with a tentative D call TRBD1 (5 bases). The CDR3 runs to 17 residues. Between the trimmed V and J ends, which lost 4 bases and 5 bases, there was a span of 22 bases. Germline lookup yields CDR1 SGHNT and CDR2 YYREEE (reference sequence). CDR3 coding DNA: TGTGCCAGCAGCCAAGGTATTAGGGGCCCGTCGCATCAGCCCCAGCATTTT. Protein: CASSQGIRGPSHQPQHF. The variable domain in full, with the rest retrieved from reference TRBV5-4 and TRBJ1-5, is ETGVTQSPTHLIKTRGQQVTLRCSSQSGHNTVSWYQQALGQGPQFIFQYYREEENGRGNFPPRFSGLQFPNYSSELNVNALELDDSALYLCASSQGIRGPSHQPQHFGDGTRLSIL.

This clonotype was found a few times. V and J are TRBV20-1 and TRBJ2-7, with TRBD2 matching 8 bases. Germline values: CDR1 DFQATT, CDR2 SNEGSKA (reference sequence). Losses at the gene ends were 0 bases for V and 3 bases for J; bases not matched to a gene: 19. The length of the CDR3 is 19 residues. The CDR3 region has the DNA TGCAGTGCTAGAGATTTAAGGGCTAGCGGGCGAACCCCACTCTACGAGCAGTACTTC. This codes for CSARDLRASGRTPLYEQYF.

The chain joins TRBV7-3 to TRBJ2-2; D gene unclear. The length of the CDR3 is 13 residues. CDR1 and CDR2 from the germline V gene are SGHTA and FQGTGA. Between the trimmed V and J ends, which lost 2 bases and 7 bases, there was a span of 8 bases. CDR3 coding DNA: TGTGCCAGCAGCTTACTAGGGCACGGGGAGCTGTTTTTT. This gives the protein CASSLLGHGELFF. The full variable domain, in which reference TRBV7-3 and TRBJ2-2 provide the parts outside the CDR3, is GAGVSQTPSNKVTEKGKYVELRCDPISGHTALYWYRQSLGQGPEFLIYFQGTGAADDSGLPNDRFFAVRPEGSVSTLKIQRTERGDSAVYLCASSLLGHGELFFGEGSRLTVL.

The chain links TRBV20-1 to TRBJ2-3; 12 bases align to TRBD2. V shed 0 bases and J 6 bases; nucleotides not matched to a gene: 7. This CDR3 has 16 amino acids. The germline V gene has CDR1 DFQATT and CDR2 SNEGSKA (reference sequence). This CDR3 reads CSARDPLAGGSDTQYF. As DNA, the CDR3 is TGCAGTGCTAGAGATCCACTAGCGGGAGGATCCGATACGCAGTATTTT.

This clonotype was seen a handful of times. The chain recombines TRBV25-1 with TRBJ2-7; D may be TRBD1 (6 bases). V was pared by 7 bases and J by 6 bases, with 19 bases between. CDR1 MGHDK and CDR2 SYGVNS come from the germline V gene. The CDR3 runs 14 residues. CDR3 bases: TGTGCCAGCACTCCCGGGACACTTGGTCGCGAGCAGTACTTC. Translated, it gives CASTPGTLGREQYF.

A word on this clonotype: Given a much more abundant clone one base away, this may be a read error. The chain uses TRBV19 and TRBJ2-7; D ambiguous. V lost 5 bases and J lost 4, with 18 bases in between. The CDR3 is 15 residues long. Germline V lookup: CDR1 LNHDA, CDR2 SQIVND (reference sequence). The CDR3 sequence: CASSSLLVNLYEQYF. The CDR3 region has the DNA TGTGCCAGTAGTTCTCTTCTGGTCAATCTTTACGAGCAGTACTTC.

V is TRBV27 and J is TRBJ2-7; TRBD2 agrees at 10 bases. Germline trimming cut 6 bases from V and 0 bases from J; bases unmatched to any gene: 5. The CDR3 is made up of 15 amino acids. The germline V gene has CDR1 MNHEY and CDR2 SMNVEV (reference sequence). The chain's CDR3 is CASRVTSGASYEQYF. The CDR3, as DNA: TGTGCCAGCAGGGTAACTAGCGGGGCCTCCTACGAGCAGTACTTC.